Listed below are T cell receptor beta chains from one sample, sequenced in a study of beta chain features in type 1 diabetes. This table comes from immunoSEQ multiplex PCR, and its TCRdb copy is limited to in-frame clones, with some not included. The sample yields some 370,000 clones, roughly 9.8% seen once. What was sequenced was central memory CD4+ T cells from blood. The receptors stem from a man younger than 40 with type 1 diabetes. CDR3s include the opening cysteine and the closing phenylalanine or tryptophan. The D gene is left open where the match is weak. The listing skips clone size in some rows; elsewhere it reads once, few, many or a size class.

cdr3_aa: CASSSRGAIEQFF
cdr3_nt: TGTGCCAGCAGTTCTCGGGGGGCGATTGAGCAGTTCTTC
cdr3_length: 13
clone_size: .
d_call: .
j_call: TRBJ2-1
v_call: TRBV6-5

cdr3_aa: CAISLQGASTDTQYF
cdr3_nt: TGTGCCATCAGTTTGCAGGGGGCTAGCACAGATACGCAGTATTTT
cdr3_length: 15
clone_size: few
d_call: TRBD1
j_call: TRBJ2-3
v_call: TRBV10-3

cdr3_aa: CASGLARTGELFF
cdr3_nt: TGTGCTAGTGGTTTGGCTCGTACCGGGGAGCTGTTTTTT
cdr3_length: 13
clone_size: .
d_call: .
j_call: TRBJ2-2
v_call: TRBV12-5

cdr3_aa: CATSRAQGVPFEAFF
cdr3_nt: TGTGCCACCAGCAGAGCCCAGGGGGTCCCATTTGAAGCTTTCTTT
cdr3_length: 15
clone_size: few
d_call: TRBD1
j_call: TRBJ1-1
v_call: TRBV15

cdr3_aa: CASFGTAQRGYTF
cdr3_nt: TGTGCCAGCTTCGGGACAGCCCAACGCGGCTACACCTTC
cdr3_length: 13
clone_size: many
d_call: TRBD1
j_call: TRBJ1-2
v_call: TRBV28

cdr3_aa: CASSPGLAGAVGNEQYF
cdr3_nt: TGTGCCAGCAGCCCGGGACTAGCGGGAGCGGTGGGGAACGAGCAGTACTTC
cdr3_length: 17
clone_size: .
d_call: TRBD2
j_call: TRBJ2-7
v_call: TRBV9

cdr3_aa: CASSQDMDFYEQYF
cdr3_nt: TGTGCCAGCAGCCAAGATATGGATTTCTACGAGCAGTACTTC
cdr3_length: 14
clone_size: many
d_call: .
j_call: TRBJ2-7
v_call: TRBV4-2

cdr3_aa: CASSPGTGNTEAFF
cdr3_nt: TGTGCCAGCAGCCCTGGGACAGGGAACACTGAAGCTTTCTTT
cdr3_length: 14
clone_size: .
d_call: TRBD1
j_call: TRBJ1-1
v_call: TRBV11-2

cdr3_aa: CASSTGPYPDTQYF
cdr3_nt: TGTGCCAGCAGCACTGGACCCTACCCAGATACGCAGTATTTT
cdr3_length: 14
clone_size: few
d_call: .
j_call: TRBJ2-3
v_call: TRBV28

cdr3_aa: CASSSRSGADFF
cdr3_nt: TGTGCCAGCAGCTCCCGCTCCGGGGCCGATTTCTTT
cdr3_length: 12
clone_size: few
d_call: .
j_call: TRBJ1-1
v_call: TRBV7-3

cdr3_aa: CASTSASGAEETQYF
cdr3_nt: TGTGCCAGCACCTCAGCTTCGGGGGCAGAAGAGACCCAGTACTTC
cdr3_length: 15
clone_size: few
d_call: .
j_call: TRBJ2-5
v_call: TRBV11-3

cdr3_aa: CASSQYLDPTNTDTQYF
cdr3_nt: TGTGCCAGCAGCCAATACCTGGACCCGACGAACACAGATACGCAGTATTTT
cdr3_length: 17
clone_size: few
d_call: .
j_call: TRBJ2-3
v_call: TRBV4-2

cdr3_aa: CASSQVWQGDETQYF
cdr3_nt: TGCGCCAGCAGCCAAGTGTGGCAGGGGGACGAGACCCAGTACTTC
cdr3_length: 15
clone_size: many
d_call: TRBD1
j_call: TRBJ2-5
v_call: TRBV4-1

cdr3_aa: CASSSWTGINNEQFF
cdr3_nt: TGTGCCAGCAGTTCCTGGACTGGGATAAACAATGAGCAGTTCTTC
cdr3_length: 15
clone_size: few
d_call: .
j_call: TRBJ2-1
v_call: TRBV27

cdr3_aa: CSVDRGSNNEQYF
cdr3_nt: TGCAGCGTTGATCGTGGGAGCAACAACGAGCAGTACTTC
cdr3_length: 13
clone_size: many
d_call: .
j_call: TRBJ2-7
v_call: TRBV29-1

cdr3_aa: CASSLAGTGVPNSGANVLTF
cdr3_nt: TGCGCCAGCAGCTTGGCCGGGACAGGGGTGCCTAATTCTGGGGCCAACGTCCTGACTTTC
cdr3_length: 20
clone_size: few
d_call: TRBD1
j_call: TRBJ2-6
v_call: TRBV5-1

cdr3_aa: CASRQASGRAGYF
cdr3_nt: TGTGCCAGCAGACAAGCGAGCGGGAGGGCCGGGTATTTT
cdr3_length: 13
clone_size: few
d_call: TRBD2
j_call: TRBJ2-3
v_call: TRBV11-2

cdr3_aa: CASSLSGARTDTQYF
cdr3_nt: TGTGCCAGCAGCTTAAGCGGTGCCCGCACAGATACGCAGTATTTT
cdr3_length: 15
clone_size: many
d_call: .
j_call: TRBJ2-3
v_call: TRBV7-2

cdr3_aa: CASSSRDRDKAFF
cdr3_nt: TGTGCCAGCAGTTCCCGGGACAGAGATAAAGCTTTCTTT
cdr3_length: 13
clone_size: few
d_call: TRBD1
j_call: TRBJ1-1
v_call: TRBV6-5

cdr3_aa: CASSGPGHNEQFF
cdr3_nt: TGCGCCAGCAGTGGACCGGGCCACAATGAGCAGTTCTTC
cdr3_length: 13
clone_size: few
d_call: .
j_call: TRBJ2-1
v_call: TRBV10-1

cdr3_aa: CASSSQDSNQPQHF
cdr3_nt: TGTGCCAGCAGCTCACAGGATAGCAATCAGCCCCAGCATTTT
cdr3_length: 14
clone_size: few
d_call: .
j_call: TRBJ1-5
v_call: TRBV7-3

cdr3_aa: CASSQGGQINYGYTF
cdr3_nt: TGCGCCAGCAGCCAAGGAGGCCAGATAAACTATGGCTACACCTTC
cdr3_length: 15
clone_size: few
d_call: .
j_call: TRBJ1-2
v_call: TRBV4-3

cdr3_aa: CASSMDRGYGYTF
cdr3_nt: TGTGCCAGCAGCATGGACAGGGGGTATGGCTACACCTTC
cdr3_length: 13
clone_size: few
d_call: TRBD1
j_call: TRBJ1-2
v_call: TRBV5-4

cdr3_aa: CASSRTVQETQYF
cdr3_nt: TGTGCCAGCAGCCGGACTGTACAAGAGACCCAGTACTTC
cdr3_length: 13
clone_size: few
d_call: .
j_call: TRBJ2-5
v_call: TRBV11-3

cdr3_aa: CASSFSPTKGTEQFF
cdr3_nt: TGCGCCAGCAGCTTTTCCCCCACGAAGGGGACTGAGCAGTTCTTC
cdr3_length: 15
clone_size: few
d_call: .
j_call: TRBJ2-1
v_call: TRBV5-1

cdr3_aa: CASSPTSGKAGELFF
cdr3_nt: TGTGCCAGCAGCCCTACTAGCGGGAAGGCCGGGGAGCTGTTTTTT
cdr3_length: 15
clone_size: many
d_call: TRBD2
j_call: TRBJ2-2
v_call: TRBV7-9

cdr3_aa: CASSLRQGTSTDTQYF
cdr3_nt: TGTGCCAGCAGCTTGAGACAGGGCACTAGCACAGATACGCAGTATTTT
cdr3_length: 16
clone_size: few
d_call: TRBD1
j_call: TRBJ2-3
v_call: TRBV5-6

cdr3_aa: CASSWGGLAGGRETQYF
cdr3_nt: TGTGCCAGTAGTTGGGGGGGACTAGCGGGAGGACGCGAGACCCAGTACTTC
cdr3_length: 17
clone_size: few
d_call: TRBD2
j_call: TRBJ2-5
v_call: TRBV19

cdr3_aa: CASSQQGRYGELFF
cdr3_nt: TGTGCCAGCAGTCAACAGGGGCGATACGGGGAGCTGTTTTTT
cdr3_length: 14
clone_size: many
d_call: TRBD1
j_call: TRBJ2-2
v_call: TRBV5-6